The next 22 T cell receptor beta chains were all read from a single sample in a study of cytomegalovirus exposure and HLA in healthy donors. Assay: immunoSEQ multiplex PCR; the TCRdb copy retains only in-frame clones and omits some. This table has 60,000 to 70,000 clones, around 88% appearing once. The sample comprised PBMCs. Source of these receptors: a woman in her late teens or twenties in good health and CMV-seronegative.

CDR3 loop: CAIGNRGNYEQYF. In DNA, the CDR3 is TGTGCCATCGGAAACAGGGGAAACTACGAGCAGTACTTC. The chain carries TRBV10-3 and TRBJ2-7; 7 bases fit TRBD1. This CDR3 comprises 13 residues. Germline V CDR1 and CDR2: ENHRY, SYGVKD. The V and J ends lost 8 bases and 3 bases, in that order; junction bases with no gene match: 7.

The rearrangement joins TRBV7-3 to TRBJ2-1, with TRBD2 identical over 15 bases. CDR1 and CDR2 from the germline V gene are SGHTA and FQGTGA. V lost 5 bases and J lost 9; bases outside the gene matches: 5. The CDR3 covers 15 residues. Here the CDR3 DNA reads TGTGCCAGCAGCAAGACGGGACTAGCGGGAGGTGAGCAGTTCTTC. Residues: CASSKTGLAGGEQFF.

V usage is TRBV9 and J usage is TRBJ1-2; 8 nucleotides align to TRBD1. The CDR3 length is 14 residues. Germline V gene data show CDR1 as SGDLS and CDR2 as YYNGEE. With 3 bases clipped from V and 3 bases from J, the junction kept 4 bases outside the gene matches. The CDR3 coding sequence is TGTGCCAGCAGCGAACGACAGGGGCACTATGGCTACACCTTC. Translated, it gives CASSERQGHYGYTF.

The chain links TRBV4-1 to TRBJ2-7, with D possibly TRBD1 on 7 matching bases. The CDR3 is made up of 16 amino acids. The germline V and J ends were trimmed by 0 bases and 7 bases, with 19 bases remaining between them. Germline V gene sequence: CDR1 MGHRA, CDR2 YSYEKL. In DNA form, the CDR3 reads TGCGCCAGCAGCCAAGAGGGTCGCAGGGGGGTGCAGGAGCAGTACTTC. This codes for CASSQEGRRGVQEQYF.

This rearrangement joins TRBV18 to TRBJ1-5; D gene unclear. The CDR3 contains 14 residues. V gave up 4 bases and J gave up 6 bases, with 13 bases separating them. The V gene's germline CDR1 is KGHSH and CDR2 LQKENI. The CDR3, as DNA: TGTGCCAGCTCACAGCTACCCGGGAGTCAGCCCCAGCATTTT. Translation gives CASSQLPGSQPQHF.

This rearrangement joins TRBV4-1 to TRBJ2-1, with TRBD2 matching over 8 bases. The germline gives CDR1 MGHRA, CDR2 YSYEKL. With 1 base clipped from V and 7 bases from J, the junction kept 6 bases outside the gene matches. This CDR3 is 15 amino acids long. CDR3 region: CASSQVGLVINEQFF. The CDR3 coding sequence is TGCGCCAGCAGCCAAGTGGGACTAGTAATAAATGAGCAGTTCTTC.

The J gene is TRBJ1-5, the V gene TRBV30; TRBD1 might be the D (6 bases). The CDR3 totals 13 residues. Trimming cost V 0 bases and J 7 bases, with 10 bases left between them. Germline-derived CDR1 and CDR2 are GTSNPN and SVGIG (reference sequence). CDR3 residues: CAWSVSGAQPQHF. CDR3 bases: TGTGCCTGGAGTGTATCAGGGGCCCAGCCCCAGCATTTT.

The J gene is TRBJ2-7, the V gene TRBV6-1; D unclear. The V end lost 2 bases, the J end lost 5 bases, and 4 bases lay between the germline ends. The germline V gene has CDR1 MNHNS and CDR2 SASEGT. The CDR3 has 11 residues. The CDR3 loop is CASSEINEQYF. DNA of the CDR3: TGTGCCAGCAGTGAAATCAACGAGCAGTACTTC.

The gene calls are TRBV2 and TRBJ2-7; no clear D. This CDR3 contains 14 residues. The germline V gene has CDR1 SNHLY and CDR2 FYNNEI. Trimming left V 3 bases short and J 0 bases short, with 9 bases between. The CDR3 here is CASSENRDSYEQYF. For the CDR3, the DNA is TGTGCCAGCAGTGAGAATAGAGACTCCTACGAGCAGTACTTC.

The V gene is TRBV5-3, the J gene TRBJ2-1, with 9 nucleotides matching TRBD2. TRBV5-3 is designated an ORF whose function remains uncertain. This CDR3 has 17 residues. With V trimmed by 0 bases and J by 5 bases, 9 bases remained unmatched. The DNA for the CDR3 is TGTGCCAGAAGCTTGGAGGGAGCGGGGGGAAGAGACAATGAGCAGTTCTTC. It translates to CARSLEGAGGRDNEQFF.

The chain joins TRBV28 to TRBJ2-7; 11 bases align to TRBD1. This CDR3 has 14 residues. V lost 5 bases to trimming and J lost 6 bases; unmatched junction nucleotides: 6. Per the germline V gene, CDR1 is MDHEN and CDR2 is SYDVKM. In nucleotides, the CDR3 is TGTGCCAGCAGTCAAGGGGACAGGGGGGGCGAGCAGTACTTC. It is translated as CASSQGDRGGEQYF.

This clone has more than one count but fewer than ten. The V gene is TRBV21-1, the J gene TRBJ2-1; TRBD2, as called in the table, went unchecked against the DNA. TRBV21-1 is a pseudogene locus. The CDR3 totals 14 residues. CDR3 in amino acids: CASSTRLAVNEQFF. The CDR3 region has the DNA TGTGCCAGCAGCACCAGACTAGCGGTCAATGAGCAGTTCTTC.

The chain couples TRBV5-1 to TRBJ1-5; D ambiguous. The CDR3 loop spans 15 amino acids. Trimming removed 4 bases from V and 1 base from J, with 12 bases in between. The germline gives CDR1 SGHRS, CDR2 YFSETQ. DNA of the CDR3: TGCGCCAGCAGCCCCGGGGTTCAGAGCAATCAGCCCCAGCATTTT. Translating gives CASSPGVQSNQPQHF.

This chain connects TRBV2 to TRBJ2-7, with TRBD2 matching 8 bases. Germline V gene sequence: CDR1 SNHLY, CDR2 FYNNEI. This CDR3 region has 15 residues. Trimming took 5 bases from V and 3 from J; bases not matched to a gene: 9. This CDR3 reads CASSQETSAIYEQYF. Written as DNA, the CDR3 is TGTGCCAGCAGTCAGGAGACTAGCGCTATCTACGAGCAGTACTTC.

The gene calls are TRBV28 and TRBJ2-7, with a possible D match to TRBD2 (5 bases). CDR1 is MDHEN and CDR2 is SYDVKM in the germline V gene. CDR3 length: 14 amino acids. Trimming took 6 bases from V and 1 from J, leaving 13 bases between them. CDR3 loop: CASSRPGESYEQYF. The CDR3 region has the DNA TGTGCCAGCAGCCGGCCCGGGGAATCCTACGAGCAGTACTTC.

The chain couples TRBV2 to TRBJ2-2; the D gene is possibly TRBD1 (6 bases). The CDR3 is made up of 14 amino acids. Germline assignment: CDR1 SNHLY and CDR2 FYNNEI. Trimming left V 10 bases short and J 2 bases short, with 14 bases between. CDR3 bases: TGTGCCAATCAACCGGGACACAACACCGGGGAGCTGTTTTTT. This gives the protein CANQPGHNTGELFF.

The chain recombines TRBV5-6 with TRBJ2-1; 7 bases are a match to TRBD2. CDR1 is SGHDT and CDR2 is YYEEEE in the germline V gene. Losses at the gene ends were 0 bases for V and 6 bases for J; bases not matched to a gene: 3. This CDR3 spans 14 amino acids. This CDR3 reads CASSLGDYFNEQFF. The DNA of the CDR3 is TGTGCCAGCAGCTTGGGGGACTACTTCAATGAGCAGTTCTTC.

This clone was seen a single time. One end of the junction fails to match germline, which may point to a read error. V gene TRBV4-2 combines with J gene TRBJ2-1; TRBD1 matches 8 bases. Germline V gives CDR1 LGHNA, CDR2 YNFKEQ. This CDR3 has 15 residues. CDR3 in DNA: TGTGCCAGCAGCCCGCAGGGGGCTAACTACGATGAGCAGTTCTTC. As protein: CASSPQGANYDEQFF.

The V gene is TRBV5-1, the J gene TRBJ2-1; TRBD2 is a possible D gene (6 bases). V lost 4 bases, J lost 0 bases, and 17 bases lay in between. There are 17 residues in the CDR3. Looked up from germline, CDR1 is SGHRS and CDR2 is YFSETQ. This CDR3 reads CASSLGWAGGSYNEQFF. CDR3 nucleotide sequence: TGCGCCAGCAGCCTAGGATGGGCCGGGGGCTCCTACAATGAGCAGTTCTTC.

The genes are TRBV18 and TRBJ1-5, with D possibly TRBD1 on 5 matching bases. The germline V and J ends were trimmed by 6 bases and 3 bases, with 12 bases remaining between them. The length of the CDR3 is 14 residues. Germline V gives CDR1 KGHSH, CDR2 LQKENI. CDR3 sequence reads: CASSPGTDNQPQHF. The DNA of the CDR3 is TGTGCCAGCTCCCCCGGGACTGACAATCAGCCCCAGCATTTT.

This sequence joins TRBV9 and TRBJ2-7; D is perhaps TRBD1 (5 bases). CDR1 SGDLS and CDR2 YYNGEE come from the germline V gene. V shed 0 bases and J shed 3 bases, with 10 bases lying between them. The CDR3 consists of 14 residues. The CDR3 sequence: CASSVDPGHYEQYF. The CDR3 coding sequence is TGTGCCAGCAGCGTAGACCCAGGGCACTACGAGCAGTACTTC.

This chain uses TRBV6-5 with TRBJ2-3; 9 bases match TRBD2. V was clipped by 2 bases and J by 1 base; unmatched bases: 1. This CDR3 has 15 residues. Germline loops: CDR1 MNHEY, CDR2 SVGAGI. The CDR3: CASSYTSGRTDTQYF. For the CDR3, the DNA is TGTGCCAGCAGTTACACTAGCGGGCGCACAGATACGCAGTATTTT.